This TCR beta chain was recovered during a study of spatial heterogeneity in lung cancer. Study as a whole: A unique TCR and UMI combination showed up more than ten times in raw reads, on average. Study observations and caveats: Ubiquitous expanded tumor TCRs appeared in blood more at resection than follow-up.

As regards this clonotype: Its target is unknown.

CDR3 size: 18 residues. J lost 0 bases, V lost 10 bases, and 14 bases had no gene match. Germline CDR1 is SGHAT and CDR2 is FQNNGV. The sample's time point: sample taken at primary tumor resection. Whole RNA was taken from tumor, nontumor lung or frozen PBMC; it was then sequenced unsorted. Samples were obtained from about 72 donors, all untreated early-stage non-small cell lung cancer patients. TCRdb reanalysed the 5' RACE reads using MiXCR and keeps one entry per CDR3 protein. The sample has more than 75,000 distinct CDR3 sequences, 10% to 15% seen once. The clonotype originates from a male donor with early-stage non-small cell lung cancer. The sample here was PBMCs, taken at surgery. The rearrangement links TRBV11-2 to TRBJ2-6, with TRBD2 identical over 8 bases. CDR3 sequence (DNA): TGTGCCACCGAAAGGGGGGCAGCGGGGGACTCTGGGGCCAACGTCCTGACTTTC. Translating gives CATERGAAGDSGANVLTF.